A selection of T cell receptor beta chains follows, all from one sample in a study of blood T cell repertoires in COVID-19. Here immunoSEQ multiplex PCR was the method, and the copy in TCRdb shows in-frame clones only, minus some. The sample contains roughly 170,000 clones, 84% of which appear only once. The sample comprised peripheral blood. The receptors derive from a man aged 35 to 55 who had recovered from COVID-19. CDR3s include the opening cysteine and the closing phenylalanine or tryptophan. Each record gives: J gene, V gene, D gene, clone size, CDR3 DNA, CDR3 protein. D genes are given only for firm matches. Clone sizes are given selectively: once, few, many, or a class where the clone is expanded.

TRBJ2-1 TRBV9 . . TGTGCCAGCAGCGTAGGGGCAGGGAACAATGAGCAGTTCTTC CASSVGAGNNEQFF
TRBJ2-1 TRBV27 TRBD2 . TGTGCCAGCAGTATCCCTAGCGGGGGGAACAATGAGCAGTTCTTC CASSIPSGGNNEQFF
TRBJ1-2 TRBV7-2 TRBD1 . TGTGCCAGCAGCGCGGACAGGGGGCGTGGCTACACCTTC CASSADRGRGYTF
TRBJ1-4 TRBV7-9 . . TGTGCCAGACAGGGTTCCAATGAAAAACTGTTTTTT CARQGSNEKLFF
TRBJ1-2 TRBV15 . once TGTGCCACCAGCAGTGACATCGACAGTGCCTATGGCTACACCTTC CATSSDIDSAYGYTF
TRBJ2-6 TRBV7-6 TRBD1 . TGTGCCAGCAGCCCCAGAGGGACAGGGGACTCTGGGGCCAACGTCCTGACTTTC CASSPRGTGDSGANVLTF
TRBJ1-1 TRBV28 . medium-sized TGTGCCAGCAGTTACAGAGGAGGGCATGGCACTGAAGCTTTCTTT CASSYRGGHGTEAFF
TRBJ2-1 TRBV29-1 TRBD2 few TGCAGCGGGTCTTTACGACTAGCAGACAATGAGCAGTTCTTC CSGSLRLADNEQFF
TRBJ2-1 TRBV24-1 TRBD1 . TGTGCCACCAGTGATCCCGGACAGGGGAGCAACAATGAGCAGTTCTTC CATSDPGQGSNNEQFF
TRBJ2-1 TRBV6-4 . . TGTGCCAGCAGTGTAGAGGAGGGGAGCTATGAGCAGTTCTTC CASSVEEGSYEQFF
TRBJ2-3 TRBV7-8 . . TGTGCCAGCAGCTTCGGACAGTCGGATACGCAGTATTTT CASSFGQSDTQYF
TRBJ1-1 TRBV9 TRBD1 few TGTGCCAGCAGCGTAGCTTTAGCGACAGGGGCTGAAGCTTTCTTT CASSVALATGAEAFF
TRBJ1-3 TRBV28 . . TGTGCCAGCAGACTGTCCACGGGAAACACCATATATTTT CASRLSTGNTIYF
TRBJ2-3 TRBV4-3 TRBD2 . TGCGCCAGCAGCCGAAGGGACTATTCGGGAGAGACGCAGTATTTT CASSRRDYSGETQYF
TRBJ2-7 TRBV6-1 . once TGTGCCAGCAGTGAAGCCACCCTCCAGGGCGAGCAGTACTTC CASSEATLQGEQYF
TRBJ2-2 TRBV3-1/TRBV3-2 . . TGTGCCAGCAGTCGAGGACAGTACACCGGGGAGCTGTTTTTT CASSRGQYTGELFF
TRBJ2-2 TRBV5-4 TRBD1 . TGTGCCAGCAGCACGGGACAGCAAAACACCGGGGAGCTGTTTTTT CASSTGQQNTGELFF
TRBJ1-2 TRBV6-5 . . TGTGCCGTCCAAAGTTTCGCCAGGGGCTATGGCTACACCTTC CAVQSFARGYGYTF
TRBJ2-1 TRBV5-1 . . TGCGCCAGCGGCCTGGGGCAGAGCGTTTACAATGAGCAGTTCTTC CASGLGQSVYNEQFF
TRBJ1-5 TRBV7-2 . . TGTGCCAGCAGCCGAGGAATTCAGCCCCAGCATTTT CASSRGIQPQHF
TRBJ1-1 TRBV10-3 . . TGTGCCATCACTGAAACCAGGGTGACTGAAGCTTTCTTT CAITETRVTEAFF
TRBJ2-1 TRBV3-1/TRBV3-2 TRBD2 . TGTGCCAGCAGCCAAGATCTAGGACTAGCGGGAGGACTACTTCCAGGAAATGTTAATGAGCAGTTCTTC CASSQDLGLAGGLLPGNVNEQFF
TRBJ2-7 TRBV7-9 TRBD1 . TGTGCCAGCAGCCACTGGACAGGGGCCACCTCCTACGAGCAGTACTTC CASSHWTGATSYEQYF
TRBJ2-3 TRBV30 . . TGTGCCTGGAGGGAGTTCACAGATACGCAGTATTTT CAWREFTDTQYF
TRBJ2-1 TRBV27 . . TGTGCCAGCAGTTTCTCCAGCTCCTACAATGAGCAGTTCTTC CASSFSSSYNEQFF
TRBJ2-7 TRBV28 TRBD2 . TGTGCCAGCAGAGTCGTCTCCGGGACTAGGAGGGAGCAGTACTTC CASRVVSGTRREQYF
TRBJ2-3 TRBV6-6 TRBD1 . TGTGCCAGCAGCCTACAGGGGTCGGGGACAGATACGCAGTATTTT CASSLQGSGTDTQYF
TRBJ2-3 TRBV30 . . TGTGCCTGGAACGAGGCCAGACCCACGGATACGCAGTATTTT CAWNEARPTDTQYF
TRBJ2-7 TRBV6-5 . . TGTGCCAGCAGTTACTCGAGTAGGCTCAGGGAGCAGTACTTC CASSYSSRLREQYF
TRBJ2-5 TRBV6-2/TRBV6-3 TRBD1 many TGTGCCAGCAGTTCGAACCACGGGACAGGGGATTATAGGACCCAGTACTTC CASSSNHGTGDYRTQYF
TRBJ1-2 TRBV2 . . TGTGCCAGCAGTGAACCCCTGCTAGGCTACACCTTC CASSEPLLGYTF
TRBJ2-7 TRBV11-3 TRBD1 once TGTGCCAGCAGCCGGACAGGATCTCCGACAGGAGCCTACGAGCAGTACTTC CASSRTGSPTGAYEQYF
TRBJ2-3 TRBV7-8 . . TGTGCCAGCAGCCCCAGGGAGGGGGGAGATACGCAGTATTTT CASSPREGGDTQYF
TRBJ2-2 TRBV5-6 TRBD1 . TGTGCCAGCAGCTGGGGAGAACAGGGGTCGACCGGGGAGCTGTTTTTT CASSWGEQGSTGELFF
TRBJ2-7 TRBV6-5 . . TGTGCCAGCAGGGGACTCGGTCCCGGGCCCGAGCAGTACTTC CASRGLGPGPEQYF
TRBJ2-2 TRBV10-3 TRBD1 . TGTGCCTCCAGACAGGGTAGCACCGGGGAGCTGTTTTTT CASRQGSTGELFF
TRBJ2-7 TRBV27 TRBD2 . TGTGCCAGCAGAACGACGGGACTAGCGGGGGGGAGCTCCTACGAGCAGTACTTC CASRTTGLAGGSSYEQYF
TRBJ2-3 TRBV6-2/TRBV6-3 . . TGTGCCAGCAGTCGACCTCTAGAGGTAGATACGCAGTATTTT CASSRPLEVDTQYF
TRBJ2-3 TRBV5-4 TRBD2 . TGTGCCAGCAGCTCCTCTTTAGCGGGGGACACAGATACGCAGTATTTT CASSSSLAGDTDTQYF
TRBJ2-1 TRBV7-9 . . TGTGCCAGCAGCCCACCGACAGGCCATCGGTACAATGAGCAGTTCTTC CASSPPTGHRYNEQFF
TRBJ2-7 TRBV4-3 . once TGCGCCAGCAGCCAAGACCGAGGTTTGGGCGAGCAGTACTTC CASSQDRGLGEQYF
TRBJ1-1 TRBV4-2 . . TGTGCCAGCAGCCAAGATGGAACAGCCGGGAGTGAAGCTTTCTTT CASSQDGTAGSEAFF
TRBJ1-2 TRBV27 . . TGTGCCAGCAGACTCCTTTATAGCGAGGATGTGGGCTACACCTTC CASRLLYSEDVGYTF
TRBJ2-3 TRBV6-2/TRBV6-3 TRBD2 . TGTGCCAGCACCCCGGAGGGACTAGCAAAGGCAGATACGCAGTATTTT CASTPEGLAKADTQYF
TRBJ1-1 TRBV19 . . TGTGCCAGTAGACTAAACACTGAAGCTTTCTTT CASRLNTEAFF
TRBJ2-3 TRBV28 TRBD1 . TGTGCCAGCAGTTTTTTGTCCTCGACAGGGGGCGGCTCGGATACGCAGTATTTT CASSFLSSTGGGSDTQYF
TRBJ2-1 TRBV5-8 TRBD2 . TGTGCCAGCAGCAGGGCGGGGGGGATCGATGAGCAGTTCTTC CASSRAGGIDEQFF
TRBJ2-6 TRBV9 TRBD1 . TGTGCCAGCAGCCCGAGAAACCCCGGGACAGCTGGGGCCAACGTCCTGACTTTC CASSPRNPGTAGANVLTF
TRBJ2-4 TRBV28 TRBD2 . TGTGCCAGCAGATTAGCGGGAGGGTTAAACATTCAGTACTTC CASRLAGGLNIQYF
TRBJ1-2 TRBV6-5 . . TGTGCCAGCAAGGAAACAGGGAACTATGGCTACACCTTC CASKETGNYGYTF
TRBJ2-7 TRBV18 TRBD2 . TGTGCCAGCTCAACTAGCGGGACGAACTACGAGCAGTACTTC CASSTSGTNYEQYF
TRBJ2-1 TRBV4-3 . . TGCGCCAGCAGCCAGGACGGACTTGAGCAGTTCTTC CASSQDGLEQFF
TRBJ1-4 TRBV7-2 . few TGTGCCAGCAGCTTAGACTATGAAAAACTGTTTTTT CASSLDYEKLFF
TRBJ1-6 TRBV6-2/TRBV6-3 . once TGTGCCAGCAGTCCCCAAGCGGCACCCCTCCACTTT CASSPQAAPLHF
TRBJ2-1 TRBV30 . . TGTGCCTGGTGCGGGGACAGCTCCTACAATGAGCAGTTCTTC CAWCGDSSYNEQFF
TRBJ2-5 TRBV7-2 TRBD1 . TGTGCCAGCAGCTTACAGGGGGAAGAGACCCAGTACTTC CASSLQGEETQYF
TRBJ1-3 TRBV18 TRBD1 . TGTGCCAGCTCACTGAACACTCCGGGACAGAGAGGGGACACCATATATTTT CASSLNTPGQRGDTIYF
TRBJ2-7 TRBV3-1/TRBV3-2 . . TGTGCCAGCAGCCAAGATGGGGGCGCTACTCTGTACGAGCAGTACTTC CASSQDGGATLYEQYF
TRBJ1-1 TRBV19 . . TGTGCCAGTAGTAGCTTAACAGGTCCCGTTGAAGCTTTCTTT CASSSLTGPVEAFF